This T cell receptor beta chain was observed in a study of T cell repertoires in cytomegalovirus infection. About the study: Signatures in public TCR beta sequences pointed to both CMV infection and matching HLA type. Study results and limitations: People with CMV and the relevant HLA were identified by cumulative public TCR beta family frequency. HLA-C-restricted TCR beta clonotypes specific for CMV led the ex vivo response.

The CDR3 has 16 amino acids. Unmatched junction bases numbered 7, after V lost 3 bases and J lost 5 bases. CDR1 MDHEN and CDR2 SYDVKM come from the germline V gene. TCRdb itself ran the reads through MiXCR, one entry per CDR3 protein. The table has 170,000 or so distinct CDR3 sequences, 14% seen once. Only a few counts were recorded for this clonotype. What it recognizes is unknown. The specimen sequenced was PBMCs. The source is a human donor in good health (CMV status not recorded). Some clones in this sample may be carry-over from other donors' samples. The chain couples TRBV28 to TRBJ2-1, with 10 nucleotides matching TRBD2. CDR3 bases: TGTGCCAGCAGTTTCAGCGGGAGGGCCCTAAACAATGAGCAGTTCTTC. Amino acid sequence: CASSFSGRALNNEQFF.